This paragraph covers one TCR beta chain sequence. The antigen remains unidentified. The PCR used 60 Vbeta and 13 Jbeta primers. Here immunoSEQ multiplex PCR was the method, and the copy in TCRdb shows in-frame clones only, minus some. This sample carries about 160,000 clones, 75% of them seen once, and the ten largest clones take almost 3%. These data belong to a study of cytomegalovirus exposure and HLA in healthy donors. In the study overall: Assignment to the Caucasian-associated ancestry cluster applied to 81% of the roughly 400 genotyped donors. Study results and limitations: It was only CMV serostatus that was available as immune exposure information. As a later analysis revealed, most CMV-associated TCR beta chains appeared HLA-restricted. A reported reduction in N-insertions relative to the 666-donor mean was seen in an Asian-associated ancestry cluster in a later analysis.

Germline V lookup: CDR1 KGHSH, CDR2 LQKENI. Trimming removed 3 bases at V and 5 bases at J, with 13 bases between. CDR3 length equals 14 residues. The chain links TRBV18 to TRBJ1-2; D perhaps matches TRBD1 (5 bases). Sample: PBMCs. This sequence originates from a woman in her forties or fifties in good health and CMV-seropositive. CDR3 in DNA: TGTGCCAGCTCACCCTCAAGCGGGGGATATGGCTACACCTTC. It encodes CASSPSSGGYGYTF.